This entry features one T cell receptor beta chain sequence. This clonotype was counted only a few times. Its binding antigen is unknown. Qualities for individual bases were not recorded, and no much larger clone is one base off. Set within a cohort of healthcare workers in London, UK, this nested case-control study involved weekly PCR testing of nasopharyngeal swabs along with blood sampling. Healthcare workers were enrolled in the week of the UK lockdown, from 23 to 31 March 2020, and were followed every week for up to roughly 15 weeks. The sample originates from a study of early T cells in non-severe SARS-CoV-2 infection (dated by TCRdb to 2020 to 2022). For context, the study as a whole: Because TCR sequencing was done on bulk RNA from unsorted whole blood, the alpha and beta chains could not be paired. Broad study findings and their caveats: Matching against VDJdb was skewed toward anti-spike CD8 responses, likely underestimated virus-specific expansions, and missed private and CD4 specificities.

The library was obtained by 5' RACE. Sequenced using a NextSeq 500. To correct for sequencing error and PCR bias, the TCR library protocol tagged individual cDNA molecules with unique molecular identifiers. Both TCR alpha and beta chains were sequenced, and tight co-correlation was observed between alpha and beta sequence abundances in each sample. Concerning the study's data processing: Decombinator V4 was used to annotate the V gene, J gene and CDR3 of the TCR sequences. TCRs were defined as expanded if a significant change between any two time points was detected under a Poisson model with p below 0.0001. TCR abundances were normalised to the total number of TCRs sequenced per sample and expressed as counts per million. TRAV1-2 paired with TRAJ12, TRAJ20 or TRAJ33 defined MAIT TCRs, while TRAV10 paired with TRAJ18 defined iNKT TCRs. A search of VDJdb, accessed on 1 November 2021, was run for TCRs annotated to CMV, EBV and SARS-CoV-2, with TCRs annotated for multiple antigens excluded. TCRdb itself trimmed the public reads at Q25 with fastp, ran MiXCR and retained productive beta chains. Entries are consolidated by CDR3 protein sequence, retaining the most common genes and DNA. The V and J calls and clone size come from TCRdb's table, not from the authors' own analysis. This sample is represented by 30,000 to 40,000 distinct CDR3 sequences; under 6% of them were singletons. About 20% of the sample rests with the top ten.

The germline ends are 19 bases apart after V is trimmed by 1 base and J by 15 bases. As encoded in the germline V gene (reference sequence), CDR1 is SEHNR while CDR2 is FQNEAQ. From its cysteine to its phenylalanine, the CDR3 spans 14 amino acids. The retained sequence is limited to the CDR3, 42 bases, with the frame set at the first base. This TCR derives from an adult who was a healthcare worker with PCR-confirmed SARS-CoV-2 infection or an uninfected control (not recorded which). Sequencing was carried out using whole blood. The chain links TRBV7-9 with TRBJ2-1; matching of 5 bases hints at TRBD2 as the D gene. In nucleotide form, the sequence is TGTGCCAGCAGCTTAGTCCCGTCTAGACCCGAGGGGTTCTTC. Translated, this is CASSLVPSRPEGFF.